This section outlines one T cell receptor beta chain sequence together with its context. The record originates from a study of preoperative IRX-2 immunotherapy in early breast cancer. The CDR3 totals 12 residues. V gave up 5 bases and J gave up 14 bases; unmatched junction bases: 10. Germline assignment: CDR1 SQVTM and CDR2 ANQGSEA. Treatment reported: preoperative locoregional IRX-2 cytokine immunotherapy. Assay: immunoSEQ multiplex PCR; the TCRdb copy retains only in-frame clones and omits some. The table includes 35,000 to 45,000 clones, about 80% detected once. This rearrangement joins TRBV29-1 to TRBJ1-4; 8 bases align to TRBD1. The sequenced sample was tumor tissue, obtained after IRX-2 immunotherapy. The TCR comes from a human donor with breast cancer. The CDR3 loop is CSVRTGSEALFF. The CDR3, as DNA: TGCAGCGTTCGGACAGGGTCCGAGGCTCTGTTTTTT.